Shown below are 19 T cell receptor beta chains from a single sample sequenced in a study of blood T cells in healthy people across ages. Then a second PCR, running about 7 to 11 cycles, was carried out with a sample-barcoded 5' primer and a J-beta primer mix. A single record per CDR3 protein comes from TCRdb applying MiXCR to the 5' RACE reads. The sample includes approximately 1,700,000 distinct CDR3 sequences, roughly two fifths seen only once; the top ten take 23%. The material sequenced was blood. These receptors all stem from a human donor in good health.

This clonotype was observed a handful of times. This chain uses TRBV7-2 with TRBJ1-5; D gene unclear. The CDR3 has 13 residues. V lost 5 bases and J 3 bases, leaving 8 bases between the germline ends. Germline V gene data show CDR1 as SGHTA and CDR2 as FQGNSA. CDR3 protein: CASSTQYNQPQHF. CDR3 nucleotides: TGTGCCAGCAGCACCCAGTACAATCAGCCCCAGCATTTT. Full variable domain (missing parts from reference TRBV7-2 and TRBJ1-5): GAGVSQSPSNKVTEKGKDVELRCDPISGHTALYWYRQSLGQGLEFLIYFQGNSAPDKSGLPSDRFSAERTGGSVSTLTIQRTQQEDSAVYLCASSTQYNQPQHFGDGTRLSIL.

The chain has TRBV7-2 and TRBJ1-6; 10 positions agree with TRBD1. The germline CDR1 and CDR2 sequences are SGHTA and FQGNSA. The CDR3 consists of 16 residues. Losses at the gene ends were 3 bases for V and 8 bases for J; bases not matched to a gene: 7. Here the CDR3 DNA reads TGTGCCAGCAGCTTCGGACAGGGGGATAGGTATTCACCCCTCCACTTT. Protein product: CASSFGQGDRYSPLHF.

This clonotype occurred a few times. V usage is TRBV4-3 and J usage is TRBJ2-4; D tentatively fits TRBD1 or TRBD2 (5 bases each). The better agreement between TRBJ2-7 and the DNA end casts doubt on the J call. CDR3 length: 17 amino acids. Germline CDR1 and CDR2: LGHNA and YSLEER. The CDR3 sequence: CASSQDWLPQGVYEQYF. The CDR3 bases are TGCGCCAGCAGCCAAGATTGGCTTCCCCAGGGAGTATACGAGCAGTACTTC.

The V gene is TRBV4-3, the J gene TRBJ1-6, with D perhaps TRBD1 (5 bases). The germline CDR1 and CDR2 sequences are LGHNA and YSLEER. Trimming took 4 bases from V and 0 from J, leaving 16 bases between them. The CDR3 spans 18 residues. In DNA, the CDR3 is TGCGCCAGCAGCCGGACTACAGGACTAAGCTCCTATAATTCACCCCTCCACTTT. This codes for CASSRTTGLSSYNSPLHF.

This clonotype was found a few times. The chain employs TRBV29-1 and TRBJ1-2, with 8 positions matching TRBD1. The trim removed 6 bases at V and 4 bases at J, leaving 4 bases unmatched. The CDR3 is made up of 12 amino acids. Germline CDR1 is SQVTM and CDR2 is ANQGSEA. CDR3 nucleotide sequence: TGCAGCGTAACAGGGGGACTCTATGGCTACACCTTC. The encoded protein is CSVTGGLYGYTF.

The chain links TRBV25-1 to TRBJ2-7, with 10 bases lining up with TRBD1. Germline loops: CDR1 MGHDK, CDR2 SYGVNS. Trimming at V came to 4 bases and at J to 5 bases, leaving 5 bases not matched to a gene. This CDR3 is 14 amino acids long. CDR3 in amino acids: CASSATDRGNEQYF. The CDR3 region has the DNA TGTGCCAGCAGTGCTACGGACAGGGGGAACGAGCAGTACTTC.

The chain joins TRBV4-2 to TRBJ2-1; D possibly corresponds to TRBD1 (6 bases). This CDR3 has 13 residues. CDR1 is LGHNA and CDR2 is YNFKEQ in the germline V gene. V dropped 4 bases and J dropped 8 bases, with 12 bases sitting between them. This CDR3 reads CASSRGPGDEQFF. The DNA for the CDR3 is TGTGCCAGCAGCCGGGGCCCAGGGGATGAGCAGTTCTTC.

The CDR3 DNA reads TGTGCCAGCAGCTTCCGTACGGGTAGCGAGGGCGAGCAGTACTTC. This sequence encodes CASSFRTGSEGEQYF. The chain recombines TRBV7-2 with TRBJ2-7; perhaps TRBD2 as D (5 bases). V lost 3 bases to trimming and J lost 6 bases, with 18 bases between them. The CDR3 has 15 amino acids. Germline V lookup: CDR1 SGHTA, CDR2 FQGNSA.

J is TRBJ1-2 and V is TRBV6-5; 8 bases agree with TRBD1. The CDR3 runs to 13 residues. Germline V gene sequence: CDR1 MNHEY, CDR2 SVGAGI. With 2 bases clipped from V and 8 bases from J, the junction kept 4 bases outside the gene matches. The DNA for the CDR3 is TGTGCCAGCAGTTACCGACAGGGGCACGGCTACACCTTC. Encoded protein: CASSYRQGHGYTF.

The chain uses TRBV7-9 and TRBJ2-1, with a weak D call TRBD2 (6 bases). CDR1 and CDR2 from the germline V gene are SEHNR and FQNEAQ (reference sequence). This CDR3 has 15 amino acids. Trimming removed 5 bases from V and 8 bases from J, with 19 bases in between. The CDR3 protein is CASSMWSSGEDEQFF. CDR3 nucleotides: TGTGCCAGCAGCATGTGGTCGTCCGGGGAGGATGAGCAGTTCTTC.

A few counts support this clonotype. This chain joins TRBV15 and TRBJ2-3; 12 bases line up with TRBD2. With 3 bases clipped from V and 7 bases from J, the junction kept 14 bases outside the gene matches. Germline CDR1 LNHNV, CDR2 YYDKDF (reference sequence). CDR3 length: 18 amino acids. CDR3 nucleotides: TGTGCCACCAGCAGCACATGGGGAACTAGCGGGGGGCACTATACGCAGTATTTT. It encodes CATSSTWGTSGGHYTQYF.

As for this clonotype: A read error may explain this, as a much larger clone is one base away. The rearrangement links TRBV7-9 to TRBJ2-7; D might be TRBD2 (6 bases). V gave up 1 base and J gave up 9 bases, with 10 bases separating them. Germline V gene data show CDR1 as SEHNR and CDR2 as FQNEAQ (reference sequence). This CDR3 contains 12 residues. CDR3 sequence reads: CASSLGEDGQYF. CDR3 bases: TGTGCCAGCAGCTTAGGGGAGGACGGGCAGTACTTC.

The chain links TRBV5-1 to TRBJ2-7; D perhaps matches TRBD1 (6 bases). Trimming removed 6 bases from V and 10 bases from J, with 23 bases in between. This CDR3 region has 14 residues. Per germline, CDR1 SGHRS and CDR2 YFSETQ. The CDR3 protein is CASTDNRAGEPQYF. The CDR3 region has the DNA TGCGCCAGCACGGATAACAGGGCCGGGGAGCCACAGTACTTC. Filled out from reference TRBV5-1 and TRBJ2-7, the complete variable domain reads KAGVTQTPRYLIKTRGQQVTLSCSPISGHRSVSWYQQTPGQGLQFLFEYFSETQRNKGNFPGRFSGRQFSNSRSEMNVSTLELGDSALYLCASTDNRAGEPQYFGPGTRLTVT.

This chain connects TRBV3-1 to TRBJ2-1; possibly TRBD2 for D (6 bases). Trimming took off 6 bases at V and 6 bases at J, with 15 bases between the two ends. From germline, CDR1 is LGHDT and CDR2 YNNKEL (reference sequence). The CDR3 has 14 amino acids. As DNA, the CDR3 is TGTGCCAGCAGTCCGGGAGACTGGGCCAATGAGCAGTTCTTC. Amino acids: CASSPGDWANEQFF.

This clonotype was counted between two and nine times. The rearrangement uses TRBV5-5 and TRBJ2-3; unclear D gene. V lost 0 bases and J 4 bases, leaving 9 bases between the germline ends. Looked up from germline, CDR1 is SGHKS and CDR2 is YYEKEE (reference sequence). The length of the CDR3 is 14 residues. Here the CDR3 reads CASSLVRIADTQYF. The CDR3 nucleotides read TGTGCCAGCAGCTTGGTCAGGATCGCAGATACGCAGTATTTT.

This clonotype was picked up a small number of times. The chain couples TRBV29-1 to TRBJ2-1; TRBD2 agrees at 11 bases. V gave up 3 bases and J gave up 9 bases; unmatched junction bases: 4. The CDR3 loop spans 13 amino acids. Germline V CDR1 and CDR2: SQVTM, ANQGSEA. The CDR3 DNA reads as TGCAGCGTTGAGGCTAGCGGGGGGACTGAGCAGTTCTTC. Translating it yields CSVEASGGTEQFF.

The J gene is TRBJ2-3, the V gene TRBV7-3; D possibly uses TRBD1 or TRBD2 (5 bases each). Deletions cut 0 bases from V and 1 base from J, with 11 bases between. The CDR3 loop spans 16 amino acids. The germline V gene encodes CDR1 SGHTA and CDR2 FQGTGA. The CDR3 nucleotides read TGTGCCAGCAGCTTAACCCGGGACCTTGGCACAGATACGCAGTATTTT. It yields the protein CASSLTRDLGTDTQYF.

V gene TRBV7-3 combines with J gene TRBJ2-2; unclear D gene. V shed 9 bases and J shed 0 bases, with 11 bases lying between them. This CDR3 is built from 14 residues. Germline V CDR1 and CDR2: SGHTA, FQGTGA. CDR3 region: CASRASANTGELFF. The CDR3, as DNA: TGTGCCAGTCGCGCGTCGGCGAACACCGGGGAGCTGTTTTTT.

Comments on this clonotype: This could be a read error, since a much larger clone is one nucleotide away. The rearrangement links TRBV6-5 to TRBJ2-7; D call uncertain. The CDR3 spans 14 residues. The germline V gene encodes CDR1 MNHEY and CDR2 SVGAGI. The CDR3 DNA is TGTGCCTGCAGTTACTCCCAGGCCTCCTACGAGCAGTACTTC. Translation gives CACSYSQASYEQYF.